This T cell receptor (beta chain) was recovered during a study of shared clonotypes between healthy human individuals. Points from the study as a whole: Richness estimates generally favored naive over memory subsets.

Details on this clone: As yet, its antigen is unknown.

CD4+ cells underwent separation, giving CD45RA+ naive and CD45RA-negative memory subsets. Each subset's genomic DNA was shared equally among a number of immunoSEQ plates. Original processing notes: Sequence data from immunoSEQ were junction-only and lacked quality scores; consequently, filtering differed. Assay: immunoSEQ multiplex PCR; the TCRdb copy retains only in-frame clones and omits some. Clone size and the V and J calls come from that table; the DNA yielded D and trimming. The table lists some 300,000 clones, around 70% of them singletons, with around 9.3% in the top ten. This receptor was obtained from a man aged 25 to 40 in good health. Sequencing used memory CD4+ T cells sorted from blood. Subset of the sample: CD45RA-negative fraction.

CDR3 protein: CASSGGRLQSPLHF. DNA of the CDR3: TGTGCCAGCAGCGGAGGACGTTTACAGTCACCCCTCCACTTT. The V gene is TRBV5-4, the J gene TRBJ1-6, with no clear D. Trimming left V 4 bases short and J 10 bases short, with 15 bases between. Germline V CDR1 and CDR2: SGHNT, YYREEE (reference sequence). The CDR3 is made up of 14 amino acids.